The TCR beta chain under discussion was sequenced for a study of T-cell reconstitution after alpha-beta-depleted transplantation in children (dated by TCRdb to 2016 to 2018). Study-wide context: The study quantitatively tracked T-cell immune reconstitution after TCRalphabeta/CD19-depleted allogeneic hematopoietic cell transplantation in children using TCR repertoire profiling. Here is what the overall study found, with its caveats: About two months after transplant, the apparently early recovery of alphabetaT-cell counts reportedly depended on just several hundred clones that had expanded rapidly and came from non-depleted graft cells. In some patients, high TCRbeta diversity at day 60 was attributed to recipient T cells and intrathymic progenitors that had survived conditioning. Hyperexpanded clone frequencies declined over subsequent months; after one year, T-cell counts and TCRbeta diversity were mostly attributed to newly produced T cells.

The treatment or condition label, read with the paper, signifies: allogeneic hematopoietic cell transplantation with graft depleted of TCRalphabeta T cells and CD19 B cells. TCRalphabeta/CD19-depleted allogeneic hematopoietic cell grafts were given to the transplant recipients, all of whom were children. This clonotype occurred many times. Its antigen is unknown. Per-base qualities were not stored, and no clone one base away is much larger. The method behind the library was PCR. The sample was run on an Illumina HiSeq 2500. TCR libraries were prepared with molecular barcoding, using unique molecular identifiers to normalize TCRbeta repertoire quantification. The public reads were reanalyzed by TCRdb: fastp trimming at Q25, MiXCR alignment, in-frame beta chains only. Each CDR3 protein appears once, grouped with its most common genes and DNA. The sample table lists under 70,000 distinct CDR3 sequences, approximately 10% of them with a count of one. The ten top clones hold less than 15% of the sample.

The sample in question was PBMCs, obtained before TCRalphabeta/CD19-depleted stem cell transplant. The TCR sequence derives from a boy younger than 18 with acute myeloid leukemia, due to receive a stem cell transplant.

Read as DNA, the sequence is TGTGCCATCAACGAACAGGGGGCGGGTGGCTACACCTTC. Protein translation: CAINEQGAGGYTF. The V gene is TRBV10-3 and the J gene is TRBJ1-2, and 9 bases in between align with TRBD1. Its CDR3 holds 13 amino acids, cysteine through phenylalanine. The kept DNA is CDR3 alone, 39 bases in frame from the first base. V loses 7 bases at its end and J loses 7 bases; junction bases beyond the gene matches: 7. Based on the germline V gene, the CDR1 and CDR2 sequences are ENHRY and SYGVKD.